A single sample is the source of the 25 T cell receptor beta chains below, sequenced in a study of blood T cell repertoires in COVID-19 (TCRdb year 2020). Libraries were constructed by the immunoSEQ multiplex PCR assay. TCRdb retrieved this table from immuneACCESS and kept in-frame rearrangements only. Not all clones are present; in checked studies, unresolved V genes account for under half, and no reason is known for the remainder. This sample lists tens of thousands of clones; around 84% were detected once. In total, the top ten clones hold more than 9% of the sample. The sequenced material came from peripheral blood. Every receptor here comes from a human donor in a cohort sampled during active COVID-19.

The chain is built from TRBV7-2 and TRBJ2-5, with 9 bases fitting TRBD1. This CDR3 region has 15 residues. V was clipped by 3 bases and J by 5 bases; unmatched bases: 7. Germline V CDR1 and CDR2: SGHTA, FQGNSA. The CDR3 loop is CASSFSGTGWETQYF. CDR3 DNA sequence: TGTGCCAGCAGCTTCTCCGGGACAGGGTGGGAGACCCAGTACTTC.

The chain has TRBV27 and TRBJ2-7; 10 bases line up with TRBD2. Germline loops: CDR1 MNHEY, CDR2 SMNVEV (reference sequence). After removal of 6 bases from V and 6 bases from J, the junction contained 20 bases not matched to a gene. The CDR3 has 18 amino acids. As DNA, the CDR3 is TGTGCCAGCAGCCTCCTCGCCCTAGCGGGAGTGGAGGGAGGCGAGCAGTACTTC. This encodes CASSLLALAGVEGGEQYF.

This chain uses TRBV28 with TRBJ1-5; 7 nucleotides align to TRBD1. J lost 4 bases, V lost 3 bases, and 6 bases had no gene match. Germline lookup yields CDR1 MDHEN and CDR2 SYDVKM. This CDR3 has 15 residues. The CDR3 bases are TGTGCCAGCAGTTTGACAGGGTGGGCTAATCAGCCCCAGCATTTT. Translation: CASSLTGWANQPQHF. The complete variable domain, with remaining parts taken from reference TRBV28 and TRBJ1-5, reads DVKVTQSSRYLVKRTGEKVFLECVQDMDHENMFWYRQDPGLGLRLIYFSYDVKMKEKGDIPEGYSVSREKKERFSLILESASTNQTSMYLCASSLTGWANQPQHFGDGTRLSIL.

The rearrangement joins TRBV5-4 to TRBJ2-7; TRBD2 might be the D (6 bases). This CDR3 spans 15 amino acids. Trimming took 0 bases from V and 2 from J, leaving 12 bases between them. Germline V gene sequence: CDR1 SGHNT, CDR2 YYREEE (reference sequence). CDR3 amino acids: CASSLDRDSAYEQYF. In DNA form, the CDR3 reads TGTGCCAGCAGCTTGGACCGGGACTCGGCCTACGAGCAGTACTTC.

The chain is built from TRBV7-2 and TRBJ2-2; TRBD1 aligns across 9 bases. The CDR3 spans 15 residues. Germline CDR1 reads SGHTA; CDR2 reads FQGNSA. V shed 4 bases and J 6 bases; nucleotides not matched to a gene: 6. The CDR3 DNA reads TGTGCCAGCAGCTACCGGACAGGGGAGGCCGGGGAGCTGTTTTTT. The encoded protein is CASSYRTGEAGELFF.

This chain connects TRBV27 to TRBJ1-1; 7 bases align to TRBD1. CDR3 length: 12 residues. Germline V gene lookup returns CDR1 MNHEY and CDR2 SMNVEV (reference sequence). V lost 6 bases and J lost 6; bases outside the gene matches: 4. CDR3 sequence (DNA): TGTGCCAGCAGATCACAGGGGCCTGAAGCTTTCTTT. Its protein is CASRSQGPEAFF.

The CDR3 sequence is CASSLERGGQPQHF. The DNA of the CDR3 is TGTGCCAGCAGCTTAGAAAGGGGTGGGCAGCCCCAGCATTTT. The chain is built from TRBV7-2 and TRBJ1-5, with a tentative D call TRBD1 (5 bases). Germline V gives CDR1 SGHTA, CDR2 FQGNSA. V lost 1 base to trimming and J lost 7 bases, with 11 bases between them. The CDR3 extends over 14 amino acids.

The chain combines TRBV6-5 with TRBJ1-1; TRBD1 matches 8 bases. V was clipped by 6 bases and J by 5 bases; unmatched bases: 11. Germline V gene data show CDR1 as MNHEY and CDR2 as SVGAGI. This CDR3 has 15 residues. The CDR3 region is CASSLAGGTGTEAFF. The CDR3 DNA is TGTGCCAGCAGCCTGGCAGGGGGCACTGGGACTGAAGCTTTCTTT.

This clone was counted a single time. The chain has TRBV30 and TRBJ2-2; D remains ambiguous. The CDR3 length is 15 residues. V lost 3 bases, J lost 3 bases, and 14 bases lay in between. CDR1 is GTSNPN, CDR2 SVGIG, per germline (reference sequence). The CDR3 DNA is TGTGCCTGGAGGGCTGACTCAACTTACACCGGGGAGCTGTTTTTT. Its translation is CAWRADSTYTGELFF.

This chain uses TRBV6-2 or TRBV6-3 with TRBJ2-7, with TRBD1 matching 9 bases. The germline V gene has CDR1 MNHEY and CDR2 SVGEGT. The CDR3 runs 14 residues. The J segment lost 3 bases and the V segment lost 1 base, leaving 1 base of the junction unmatched. In DNA, the CDR3 is TGTGCCAGCAGTTACTGGGGACAGGGCTACGAGCAGTACTTC. Translation: CASSYWGQGYEQYF.

This sequence joins TRBV5-6 and TRBJ2-7, with D possibly TRBD2 on 7 matching bases. V shed 0 bases and J shed 6 bases, with 16 bases lying between them. The germline CDR1 and CDR2 sequences are SGHDT and YYEEEE. CDR3 length: 15 residues. The CDR3 here is CASSLEGGLLFEQYF. CDR3 coding DNA: TGTGCCAGCAGCTTGGAGGGGGGGTTATTGTTCGAGCAGTACTTC.

The rearrangement joins TRBV15 to TRBJ1-1; D is possibly TRBD1 (5 bases). The CDR3 consists of 15 residues. V lost 6 bases, J lost 2 bases, and 16 bases lay in between. Per germline, CDR1 LNHNV and CDR2 YYDKDF (reference sequence). CDR3 residues: CATSVGVRTNTEAFF. In DNA form, the CDR3 reads TGTGCCACCAGTGTAGGGGTTCGGACCAACACTGAAGCTTTCTTT.

The CDR3 DNA reads as TGTGCCAGCAGTCGCCGAGCGGGTACTTTTGCAGATACGCAGTATTTT. Amino acids: CASSRRAGTFADTQYF. The chain recombines TRBV6-2 or TRBV6-3 with TRBJ2-3; a weak D match, TRBD2 (6 bases). Trimming shortened V by 5 bases and J by 4 bases, and 19 bases separated the two germline ends. The CDR3 runs to 16 residues. Germline V gene lookup returns CDR1 MNHEY and CDR2 SVGEGT.

The chain uses TRBV5-4 and TRBJ2-3; possible D gene TRBD2, 5 bases. The V end lost 1 base, the J end lost 0 bases, and 9 bases lay between the germline ends. The CDR3 runs to 15 residues. From germline, CDR1 is SGHNT and CDR2 YYREEE (reference sequence). CDR3 DNA: TGTGCCAGCAGCTTGTCAGCGGTTAGCACAGATACGCAGTATTTT. It yields the protein CASSLSAVSTDTQYF. Looking up the rest from reference TRBV5-4 and TRBJ2-3 gives the full variable domain: ETGVTQSPTHLIKTRGQQVTLRCSSQSGHNTVSWYQQALGQGPQFIFQYYREEENGRGNFPPRFSGLQFPNYSSELNVNALELDDSALYLCASSLSAVSTDTQYFGPGTRLTVL.

The chain uses TRBV7-9 and TRBJ1-5; TRBD1 matches at 12 bases. V lost 4 bases, J lost 1 base, and 2 bases stayed unmatched. The CDR3 runs to 16 residues. The germline V gene has CDR1 SEHNR and CDR2 FQNEAQ (reference sequence). The CDR3 reads CASSSGQGASNQPQHF. The CDR3 DNA reads TGTGCCAGCAGCTCGGGACAGGGGGCAAGCAATCAGCCCCAGCATTTT.

The chain has TRBV5-6 and TRBJ2-7; TRBD2 matches 13 bases. The CDR3 loop spans 14 amino acids. The junction had 2 bases not matched to a gene; V was cut back by 4 bases and J by 4 bases. Germline V gives CDR1 SGHDT, CDR2 YYEEEE. The chain's CDR3 is CASSGTSGKYEQYF. Written as DNA, the CDR3 is TGTGCCAGCAGCGGGACTAGCGGGAAGTACGAGCAGTACTTC.

This chain uses TRBV28 with TRBJ2-7, with D unresolved. Germline assignment: CDR1 MDHEN and CDR2 SYDVKM. Trimming took off 3 bases at V and 2 bases at J, with 11 bases between the two ends. The CDR3 is 14 amino acids. CDR3 sequence reads: CASSFSGSPYEQYF. In nucleotides, the CDR3 is TGTGCCAGCAGTTTCTCTGGCAGTCCCTACGAGCAGTACTTC.

The V gene is TRBV3-1 (or the pseudogene TRBV3-2), the J gene TRBJ1-6, with D maybe TRBD1 (6 bases). The CDR3 has 12 amino acids. V was clipped by 4 bases and J by 13 bases, with 11 bases between them. The germline V gene has CDR1 LGHDT and CDR2 YNNKEL (reference sequence). The CDR3 here is CASSLTGLPLHF. The CDR3 nucleotides read TGTGCCAGCAGCCTGACAGGTCTTCCCCTCCACTTT.

This chain links TRBV6-4 with TRBJ2-1, with D maybe TRBD2 (5 bases). Germline-derived CDR1 and CDR2 are MRHNA and SNTAGT. CDR3 size: 13 residues. V lost 4 bases to trimming and J lost 6 bases, with 10 bases between them. The CDR3 protein is CASSGEKGNEQFF. CDR3 sequence (DNA): TGTGCCAGCAGTGGGGAGAAGGGCAATGAGCAGTTCTTC.

This clone was counted once. The V gene is TRBV28, the J gene TRBJ1-6, with D perhaps matching TRBD1 (6 bases). The V gene's germline CDR1 is MDHEN and CDR2 SYDVKM. V lost 2 bases, J lost 9 bases, and 17 bases lay in between. CDR3 length: 16 residues. CDR3 sequence (DNA): TGTGCCAGCAGTTTAATGGCAGGGGCTTTTGTTTCACCCCTCCACTTT. Its translation is CASSLMAGAFVSPLHF.

V is TRBV10-3 and J is TRBJ2-7, with D possibly being TRBD2 (6 bases). V lost 2 bases, J lost 5 bases, and 7 bases lay in between. This CDR3 comprises 12 residues. From germline, CDR1 is ENHRY and CDR2 SYGVKD. Here the CDR3 reads CAISEGGNEQYF. CDR3 sequence (DNA): TGTGCCATCAGTGAGGGGGGGAACGAGCAGTACTTC.

This chain uses TRBV7-9 with TRBJ2-7, with D maybe TRBD2 (5 bases). V was trimmed by 4 bases and J by 0 bases, leaving 7 bases between them. The CDR3 runs to 13 residues. Germline V gives CDR1 SEHNR, CDR2 FQNEAQ (reference sequence). CDR3 coding DNA: TGTGCCAGCAGCTCGGGGTCCTCCTACGAGCAGTACTTC. It yields the protein CASSSGSSYEQYF. The full variable domain, with the rest looked up from reference TRBV7-9 and TRBJ2-7, is DTGVSQNPRHKITKRGQNVTFRCDPISEHNRLYWYRQTLGQGPEFLTYFQNEAQLEKSRLLSDRFSAERPKGSFSTLEIQRTEQGDSAMYLCASSSGSSYEQYFGPGTRLTVT.

In its sample, this clone was seen once. The chain joins TRBV9 to TRBJ2-7, with 12 bases aligning to TRBD2. Per germline, CDR1 SGDLS and CDR2 YYNGEE. Trimming took 4 bases from V and 11 from J; bases not matched to a gene: 13. The CDR3 spans 15 residues. The CDR3 sequence: CASSPEGLAGGIKYF. The DNA for the CDR3 is TGTGCCAGCAGCCCCGAGGGGCTAGCGGGAGGGATAAAGTACTTC.

The chain has TRBV30 and TRBJ2-5; 9 bases line up with TRBD1. V trimming: 0 bases; J trimming: 5 bases; junction bases outside the gene matches: 4. The CDR3 loop spans 14 amino acids. Germline assignment: CDR1 GTSNPN and CDR2 SVGIG (reference sequence). The CDR3 DNA is TGTGCCTGGAGTGTACACAGGGGGCGGGAGACCCAGTACTTC. This sequence encodes CAWSVHRGRETQYF. Drawing the rest from reference TRBV30 and TRBJ2-5, the complete variable domain is SQTIHQWPATLVQPVGSPLSLECTVEGTSNPNLYWYRQAAGRGLQLLFYSVGIGQISSEVPQNLSASRPQDRQFILSSKKLLLSDSGFYLCAWSVHRGRETQYFGPGTRLLVL.

V gene TRBV3-1 (or the pseudogene TRBV3-2) combines with J gene TRBJ2-1, with 11 nucleotides matching TRBD2. Germline V gives CDR1 LGHDT, CDR2 YNNKEL (reference sequence). The CDR3 covers 17 residues. J was trimmed by 6 bases and V by 5 bases; bases with no gene match: 12. The chain's CDR3 is CASSSQLAGGWVNEQFF. As DNA, the CDR3 is TGTGCCAGCAGCTCACAGCTAGCGGGAGGATGGGTCAATGAGCAGTTCTTC.